This T cell receptor beta chain was sequenced in a study of early T cells in non-severe SARS-CoV-2 infection. This CDR3 has 15 residues. The V end was cut by 2 bases, the J end by 6 bases, with 17 bases between. Germline loops: CDR1 MGHDK, CDR2 SYGVNS. TCRdb passed the 5' RACE reads through MiXCR, listing each CDR3 protein once. Of about 100,000 distinct CDR3 sequences in the sample, over 8.5% were seen once. The chain is built from TRBV25-1 and TRBJ2-7; no definite D call. Input material: whole blood. The receptor was derived from an adult who was a healthcare worker with PCR-confirmed SARS-CoV-2 infection or an uninfected control (not recorded which). CDR3 region: CASSEGGARFSEQYF. CDR3 in DNA: TGTGCCAGCAGTGAAGGTGGCGCAAGATTTAGCGAGCAGTACTTC.